This entry is about one T cell receptor beta chain. This specimen comes from a study of blood T cell repertoires in COVID-19. Original processing methods: Reference gene primer amplification gave nucleated cell count estimates. Repertoires were generated with immunoSEQ multiplex PCR, while TCRdb's copy carries only in-frame clones and drops some. The V and J calls and clone size come from that table; D and trimming were worked out from the DNA. The table records more than 300,000 clones, 88% of them present only once. The CDR3 covers 16 residues. The V and J ends lost 1 base and 0 bases respectively, with 13 bases between them. CDR1 LNHDA and CDR2 SQIVND come from the germline V gene (reference sequence). Which cohort a participant joined came from the clinical history participants gave. Recovered status applied to Cohort 3 donors who had two consecutive negative PCRs. It also applied to those with clearance or with symptom resolution.

Sequenced material: PBMCs or T cells enriched from blood (not recorded which). This clonotype originated in a woman younger than 35 who had recovered from COVID-19. This chain uses TRBV19 with TRBJ2-7; TRBD2 is a possible D gene (5 bases). CDR3 in amino acids: CASSIAAVGNSYEQYF. CDR3 in DNA: TGTGCCAGTAGTATAGCGGCGGTCGGGAACTCCTACGAGCAGTACTTC.